Following are 26 T cell receptor beta chains from one sample sequenced in a study of Ad26.COV2.S vaccination and SARS-CoV-2 variants. Treatment given: about 20 received Ad26.COV2.S at low or high dose, single or two shots; about 5 received placebo; per-sample allocation not given. Sampling occurred on day 63 after the first vaccine or placebo injection. The protocol was immunoSEQ multiplex PCR, while the TCRdb copy is restricted to in-frame clones and leaves out a portion. This table holds about 480,000 clones, about 83% found once. Sequencing used peripheral blood, obtained in a trial of Ad26.COV2.S vaccine versus placebo. These receptors all come from a person between 18 and 65 years old who received the Ad26.COV2.S COVID-19 vaccine or a placebo.

The V gene is TRBV4-3, the J gene TRBJ2-1, with 10 bases aligning to TRBD2. Germline-derived CDR1 and CDR2 are LGHNA and YSLEER. Losses at the gene ends were 0 bases for V and 8 bases for J; bases not matched to a gene: 7. CDR3 length: 16 residues. The CDR3 loop reads CASSQDVAGGRDEQFF. In DNA, the CDR3 is TGCGCCAGCAGCCAAGATGTAGCGGGAGGACGGGATGAGCAGTTCTTC.

The chain uses TRBV6-5 and TRBJ2-1; no clear D gene. The CDR3 consists of 13 residues. Germline lookup yields CDR1 MNHEY and CDR2 SVGAGI. V gave up 7 bases and J gave up 10 bases, with 17 bases separating them. In nucleotides, the CDR3 is TGTGCCAGCAACCGAGTCTCCTTCGCGGAGCAGTTCTTC. This sequence encodes CASNRVSFAEQFF.

The chain carries TRBV28 and TRBJ2-4; D perhaps matches TRBD2 (6 bases). The CDR3 sequence is 18 residues long. Germline CDR1 MDHEN, CDR2 SYDVKM. V was cut by 5 bases and J by 1 base, with 21 bases left in between. Written as DNA, the CDR3 is TGTGCCAGCAGTCCCCTCCGTGGCGGGGTGGTTGCCAAAAACATTCAGTACTTC. Its translation is CASSPLRGGVVAKNIQYF.

This clone showed up just once. V gene TRBV5-1 combines with J gene TRBJ1-5; D remains ambiguous. Trimming took 0 bases from V and 1 from J, leaving 8 bases between them. The germline gives CDR1 SGHRS, CDR2 YFSETQ. The CDR3 contains 15 residues. Here the CDR3 reads CASSLDGMSNQPQHF. The CDR3 nucleotides are TGCGCCAGCAGCTTGGACGGTATGAGCAATCAGCCCCAGCATTTT. The full variable domain, in which reference TRBV5-1 and TRBJ1-5 provide the parts outside the CDR3, is KAGVTQTPRYLIKTRGQQVTLSCSPISGHRSVSWYQQTPGQGLQFLFEYFSETQRNKGNFPGRFSGRQFSNSRSEMNVSTLELGDSALYLCASSLDGMSNQPQHFGDGTRLSIL.

This chain joins TRBV9 and TRBJ2-1, with 8 nucleotides matching TRBD1. CDR1 is SGDLS and CDR2 is YYNGEE in the germline V gene. The CDR3 is 16 amino acids. The V segment lost 0 bases and the J segment 5 bases; nucleotides outside the gene matches: 7. CDR3 amino acids: CASSVESRGLNNEQFF. The CDR3 nucleotides are TGTGCCAGCAGCGTAGAGAGCAGGGGGCTAAACAATGAGCAGTTCTTC.

The genes are TRBV30 and TRBJ2-1; D is possibly TRBD1 (5 bases). The CDR3 loop spans 11 amino acids. The V end lost 4 bases, the J end lost 11 bases, and 12 bases lay between the germline ends. The germline V gene encodes CDR1 GTSNPN and CDR2 SVGIG (reference sequence). CDR3: CAWTTGMKQFF. In nucleotides, the CDR3 is TGTGCCTGGACTACAGGAATGAAGCAGTTCTTC.

This chain connects TRBV7-2 to TRBJ1-2; D perhaps matches TRBD1 (5 bases). Deletions cut 5 bases from V and 2 bases from J, with 15 bases between. CDR3 size: 15 residues. Looked up from germline, CDR1 is SGHTA and CDR2 is FQGNSA. The CDR3 protein is CASSLSLGGNYGYTF. DNA for the CDR3: TGTGCCAGCAGCCTGAGTCTTGGGGGGAACTATGGCTACACCTTC.

V gene TRBV3-1 (or the pseudogene TRBV3-2) combines with J gene TRBJ1-5; possible D gene TRBD1, 6 bases. The length of the CDR3 is 16 residues. The V gene's germline CDR1 is LGHDT and CDR2 YNNKEL (reference sequence). Trimming pared 2 bases from V and 8 bases from J, leaving 19 bases between. The CDR3 bases are TGTGCCAGCAGCCAAAGTGGGCGGGGGGCGAGGGAGCCCCAGCATTTT. Translated: CASSQSGRGAREPQHF.

The chain has TRBV21-1 and TRBJ2-7; the table's TRBD1 call for D was not verified on the DNA. TRBV21-1 is a pseudogene. The CDR3 runs to 15 residues. DNA for the CDR3: TGTGCCAGCAGCCGGGACAGGGGTTGTCCCTACGAGCAGTACTTC. This codes for CASSRDRGCPYEQYF.

J is TRBJ2-7 and V is TRBV5-1; 10 bases fit TRBD1. The trim removed 2 bases at V and 4 bases at J, leaving 3 bases unmatched. The germline V gene encodes CDR1 SGHRS and CDR2 YFSETQ. The CDR3 runs 14 residues. This chain's CDR3 is CASSFGTGAYEQYF. DNA of the CDR3: TGCGCCAGCAGCTTCGGGACAGGGGCTTACGAGCAGTACTTC.

This sequence joins TRBV7-2 and TRBJ2-7; maybe TRBD1 (6 bases). Germline CDR1 reads SGHTA; CDR2 reads FQGNSA. This CDR3 has 15 amino acids. V gave up 2 bases and J gave up 2 bases, with 13 bases separating them. In DNA, the CDR3 is TGTGCCAGCAGCTTAAGTTCGGGACAAGCCTACGAGCAGTACTTC. This encodes CASSLSSGQAYEQYF.

J is TRBJ2-7 and V is TRBV15; tentatively, D is TRBD2 (5 bases). This CDR3 comprises 14 residues. Germline values: CDR1 LNHNV, CDR2 YYDKDF (reference sequence). V shed 3 bases and J shed 2 bases, with 11 bases lying between them. CDR3 protein: CATSSPGIAYEQYF. CDR3 DNA: TGTGCCACCAGCAGCCCGGGAATTGCCTACGAGCAGTACTTC.

The rearrangement links TRBV7-2 to TRBJ2-7; 8 bases are shared with TRBD1. CDR1 is SGHTA and CDR2 is FQGNSA in the germline V gene. J gave up 0 bases and V 4 bases, and 11 bases lay outside the gene matches. The CDR3 runs to 17 residues. This CDR3 is CASSSPPGTGPSYEQYF. The CDR3 DNA reads TGTGCCAGCAGCTCGCCCCCCGGGACAGGTCCCTCCTACGAGCAGTACTTC.

The chain couples TRBV4-3 to TRBJ2-1; D is undetermined. CDR1 is LGHNA and CDR2 is YSLEER in the germline V gene. Trimming removed 0 bases from V and 6 bases from J, with 3 bases in between. CDR3 size: 12 residues. CDR3 amino acids: CASSQDPNEQFF. The CDR3 DNA reads as TGCGCCAGCAGCCAAGATCCCAATGAGCAGTTCTTC.

This clone was picked up one time. The J gene is TRBJ2-7, the V gene TRBV14; D gene unclear. Looked up from germline, CDR1 is SGHDN and CDR2 is FVKESK. The CDR3 has 15 amino acids. Trimming removed 4 bases from V and 0 bases from J, with 13 bases in between. The CDR3 region is CASSPRAASSYEQYF. CDR3 sequence (DNA): TGTGCCAGCAGCCCCCGGGCGGCCAGCTCCTACGAGCAGTACTTC.

The rearrangement joins TRBV28 to TRBJ1-2, with no clear D. Germline assignment: CDR1 MDHEN and CDR2 SYDVKM. The CDR3 is 14 residues long. Trimming cost V 3 bases and J 4 bases, with 12 bases left between them. The CDR3 reads CASSFKGPLYGYTF. As DNA, the CDR3 is TGTGCCAGCAGTTTTAAGGGTCCACTCTATGGCTACACCTTC.

This clone was counted between two and nine times. V gene TRBV27 combines with J gene TRBJ2-7; D may be TRBD2 (5 bases). Trimming took 2 bases from V and 4 from J, leaving 15 bases between them. The CDR3 sequence is 15 residues long. Germline-derived CDR1 and CDR2 are MNHEY and SMNVEV (reference sequence). CDR3 DNA: TGTGCCAGCAGTTTACAGCCGGGGTCCGGGTACGAGCAGTACTTC. It codes for CASSLQPGSGYEQYF.

This rearrangement joins TRBV10-3 to TRBJ2-6, with 8 positions matching TRBD1. Germline V gives CDR1 ENHRY, CDR2 SYGVKD. The length of the CDR3 is 17 residues. The V gene end was trimmed by 2 bases and the J gene end by 2 bases; junction bases not matched to a gene: 5. CDR3 sequence reads: CAISEGQGAAGANVLTF. The CDR3 nucleotides read TGTGCCATCAGTGAGGGACAGGGTGCTGCTGGGGCCAACGTCCTGACTTTC.

J is TRBJ1-6 and V is TRBV7-2; no definite D call. There are 12 residues in the CDR3. Germline V lookup: CDR1 SGHTA, CDR2 FQGNSA. Deletions cut 8 bases from V and 10 bases from J, with 12 bases between. CDR3 sequence: CASWTGGSPLHF. Written as DNA, the CDR3 is TGTGCCAGCTGGACGGGCGGGTCACCCCTCCACTTT.

The gene calls are TRBV5-1 and TRBJ2-1; D gene ambiguous. V was trimmed by 3 bases and J by 4 bases, leaving 8 bases between them. Germline V CDR1 and CDR2: SGHRS, YFSETQ. The CDR3 is made up of 13 amino acids. CDR3 in DNA: TGCGCCAGCAGCTGGGCCTCATACAATGAGCAGTTCTTC. This codes for CASSWASYNEQFF. Full variable domain (outside the CDR3, taken from reference TRBV5-1 and TRBJ2-1): KAGVTQTPRYLIKTRGQQVTLSCSPISGHRSVSWYQQTPGQGLQFLFEYFSETQRNKGNFPGRFSGRQFSNSRSEMNVSTLELGDSALYLCASSWASYNEQFFGPGTRLTVL.

J is TRBJ2-2 and V is TRBV6-5; tentatively, D is TRBD1 (5 bases). The germline gives CDR1 MNHEY, CDR2 SVGAGI. Trimming pared 4 bases from V and 6 bases from J, leaving 18 bases between. This CDR3 is 16 amino acids long. In DNA form, the CDR3 reads TGTGCCAGCAGTTCCAGACCGACAGTTAGGTCCGGGGAGCTGTTTTTT. Translation gives CASSSRPTVRSGELFF.

This clone was found a few times. The J gene is TRBJ2-7, the V gene TRBV7-2; D gene unclear. CDR1 and CDR2 from the germline V gene are SGHTA and FQGNSA. The CDR3 loop spans 14 amino acids. Between the trimmed V and J ends, which lost 1 base and 0 bases, there was a span of 7 bases. The CDR3 DNA reads TGTGCCAGCAGCTTAGGGCGGAGCTCCTACGAGCAGTACTTC. Its translation is CASSLGRSSYEQYF.

The V gene is TRBV5-4, the J gene TRBJ2-1; 14 positions agree with TRBD2. With V trimmed by 4 bases and J by 12 bases, 6 bases remained unmatched. The CDR3 is made up of 14 amino acids. The V gene's germline CDR1 is SGHNT and CDR2 YYREEE (reference sequence). The CDR3 is CASSGGLAGVGQFF. CDR3 nucleotide sequence: TGTGCCAGCAGCGGGGGACTAGCGGGAGTAGGGCAGTTCTTC.

The chain recombines TRBV5-1 with TRBJ2-7; D might be TRBD1 (5 bases). This CDR3 has 16 amino acids. V was cut by 4 bases and J by 0 bases, with 17 bases left in between. Germline assignment: CDR1 SGHRS and CDR2 YFSETQ. CDR3 DNA sequence: TGCGCCAGCAGCCACCGAACAGGCCCGAGCTCCTACGAGCAGTACTTC. Encoded protein: CASSHRTGPSSYEQYF.

CDR3 nucleotides: TGCGCCAGCAGCCAAGATCGGGCTAGCAGCCGCGAGCAGTACTTC. Its protein product is CASSQDRASSREQYF. The V call is TRBV4-3, the J call TRBJ2-7; TRBD2 might be the D (5 bases). The CDR3 consists of 15 residues. V was shortened by 0 bases and J by 6 bases, with 15 bases between the two germline ends. Germline V CDR1 and CDR2: LGHNA, YSLEER.

The rearrangement links TRBV9 to TRBJ2-1; 12 bases are a match to TRBD1. Germline CDR1 and CDR2: SGDLS and YYNGEE. V gave up 4 bases and J gave up 1 base; unmatched junction bases: 12. The CDR3 contains 19 residues. The CDR3 nucleotides are TGTGCCAGCAGCAAAGACCCGGGACAGGGGGCCAATTCCTACAATGAGCAGTTCTTC. This encodes CASSKDPGQGANSYNEQFF.